One sample yielded the 23 T cell receptor beta chains listed below, sequenced in a study of tissue T cells after allogeneic stem cell transplantation. The table came from immunoSEQ multiplex PCR; TCRdb's copy has only in-frame clones and leaves some out. This table has over 3,500 clones, 45% to 55% appearing once. As for time point: mouse harvest day 14 after allogeneic transplant. Each mouse received 10^7 T-cell-depleted marrow cells plus 10^6 splenic CD5+ T cells by tail vein. Sequencing used gut tissue. The receptors originated from a female BALB/c mouse given C57BL/6 T cells with graft-versus-host disease after an allogeneic hematopoietic cell transplant.

This clone is large within its sample. Gene names follow the mouse nomenclature. Read coverage stops 1 residue before the CDR3 terminus; the germline J gene supplies the remainder. This chain connects TRBV16 to TRBJ2-7; D is unresolved. This CDR3 contains 12 residues. Germline values: CDR1 SGHSA, CDR2 FRNQAP. With 0 bases removed from V and 5 bases from J, the gap between germline ends came to 5 bases. This chain's CDR3 is CASSLDPHEQYF. CDR3 DNA, as far as it was read: TGTGCAAGCAGCTTAGATCCCCATGAACAGTAC.

A few counts support this clone. All gene names here are mouse names. The CDR3 end lies 1 residue beyond the end of the read and is filled in from the germline J gene. The chain carries TRBV24 and TRBJ1-2, with 10 bases that match TRBD1. The trim removed 1 base at V and 2 bases at J, leaving 1 base unmatched. This CDR3 has 15 residues. Germline CDR1 and CDR2: KGHTA and FRNEEI. The CDR3: CASSLSGQGNSDYTF. The DNA read from the CDR3 is TGTGCCAGCAGTCTGTCGGGACAGGGGAACTCCGACTACACC.

In this sample, this clone turned up a few times. Genes here carry mouse names. The read is 1 residue too short to cover the CDR3 end, so that end is filled in from the germline J gene. J is TRBJ2-3 and V is TRBV12-2; D unresolved. The CDR3 covers 13 residues. Germline values: CDR1 SGHLS, CDR2 HYDKME. V was cut by 1 base and J by 2 bases, with 6 bases left in between. CDR3 protein: CASSLQDAETLYF. The CDR3 DNA, read in part, is TGTGCCAGCTCTCTGCAGGATGCAGAAACGCTGTAT.

Relative to its sample, this clone is medium-sized. Gene names and germline refer to mouse. The same CDR3 arises from other DNA sequences in this sample as well. The sequenced CDR3 bases are TGTGCCAGCAGTCTCGACAGAAATGAACAGTAC. Protein sequence: CASSLDRNEQY. The entire CDR3 sequence reads CASSLDRNEQYF. J is TRBJ2-7 and V is TRBV26, with D possibly matching TRBD1 (5 bases). Sequencing ends 1 residue short of the CDR3 end; the germline J gene provides the rest. This CDR3 has 12 amino acids. V lost 3 bases, J lost 5 bases, and 8 bases lay in between. Germline loops: CDR1 KGHPV, CDR2 FQNQEV (reference sequence).

Remarks on this clone: Gene names follow the mouse nomenclature. The sequenced part of the CDR3 DNA is TGTGCCAGCAGCCCCCCCTATGCTGAGCAGTTC. It translates to CASSPPYAEQF. The CDR3, in full, reads CASSPPYAEQFF. The genes are TRBV13-2 and TRBJ2-1; D gene unclear. The CDR3 goes on 1 residue after the read ends, and that part is filled in from the germline J gene. The CDR3 consists of 12 residues. Trimming left V 7 bases short and J 3 bases short, with 8 bases between. Germline CDR1 NNHNN, CDR2 SYGAGS (reference sequence).

Turning to this clone: Any gene name here is a mouse gene name. Sequencing ends 1 residue short of the CDR3 end; the germline J gene provides the rest. The rearrangement links TRBV2 to TRBJ2-5; TRBD1 matches 11 bases. V dropped 2 bases and J dropped 6; count of bases not matched to a gene: 1. The CDR3 is 14 amino acids. Germline lookup yields CDR1 LGHNA and CDR2 YSYQKL. The CDR3 loop is CASSQRDRGDTQYF. The covered CDR3 bases are TGTGCCAGCAGCCAACGGGACAGGGGGGACACCCAGTAC.

This clone was seen a handful of times. Gene names and germline match the mouse. The read terminates 1 residue before the CDR3 end, so the remaining end is supplied by the germline J gene. V is TRBV26 and J is TRBJ1-4, with 9 bases aligning to TRBD1. J lost 7 bases, V lost 2 bases, and 5 bases had no gene match. There are 15 residues in the CDR3. Germline assignment: CDR1 KGHPV and CDR2 FQNQEV (reference sequence). Here the CDR3 reads CASSLNRGLGERLFF. Partial CDR3 DNA: TGTGCCAGCAGTCTGAACAGGGGGCTGGGCGAAAGATTATTT.

Note on this clone: Any gene name here is a mouse gene name. Read sequence stops 1 residue before the CDR3 end, and the germline J gene provides the missing end. This rearrangement joins TRBV3 to TRBJ2-4, with no clear D. The V and J ends lost 1 base and 0 bases respectively, with 5 bases between them. Germline-derived CDR1 and CDR2 are SNHLY and FYNGKV (reference sequence). The CDR3 contains 14 residues. The covered CDR3 bases are TGTGCCAGCAGCTTAGGCTATAGTCAAAACACCTTGTAC. It specifies CASSLGYSQNTLY. The entire CDR3 protein reads CASSLGYSQNTLYF.

Comment on this clone: Each gene name is a mouse one. The sequenced fragment ends 1 residue before the CDR3 boundary, so the rest is inferred from the germline J gene. V and J are TRBV26 and TRBJ2-2, with a possible D match to TRBD1 (6 bases). The germline gives CDR1 KGHPV, CDR2 FQNQEV (reference sequence). V lost 4 bases and J 4 bases, leaving 7 bases between the germline ends. CDR3 size: 13 residues. The chain's CDR3 is CASSRGGTGQLYF. The CDR3 DNA, read in part, is TGTGCCAGCAGTCGAGGGGGCACCGGGCAGCTCTAC.

This clone was detected only a few times. Gene names and germline match the mouse. The CDR3 end is not reached by the read, which stops 1 residue before it; the germline J gene fills it in. V is TRBV26 and J is TRBJ2-3, with TRBD2 as a possible D gene (6 bases). This CDR3 comprises 14 residues. The germline V and J ends were trimmed by 2 bases and 0 bases, with 6 bases remaining between them. CDR1 KGHPV and CDR2 FQNQEV come from the germline V gene (reference sequence). The DNA read from the CDR3 is TGTGCCAGCAGTCTGGGGACTAGTGCAGAAACGCTGTAT. Amino acid sequence: CASSLGTSAETLY. Given in full, the CDR3 is CASSLGTSAETLYF. The full variable domain, its missing parts supplied by reference TRBV26 and TRBJ2-3, is NSKVIQTPRYLVKGQGQKAKMRCIPEKGHPVVFWYQQNKNNEFKFLINFQNQEVLQQIDMTEKRFSAECPSNSPCSLEIQSSEAGDSALYLCASSLGTSAETLYFGSGTRLTVL.

For this clone: Gene names are the mouse ones. The DNA ends 1 residue before the CDR3 does, and the rest of the CDR3 is filled in from the germline J gene. V gene TRBV15 combines with J gene TRBJ1-1; D not resolved. Looked up from germline, CDR1 is SGHND and CDR2 is FRSKSL. V shed 1 base and J shed 0 bases, with 9 bases lying between them. This CDR3 region has 15 residues. The CDR3 bases that were read are TGTGCCAGCAGTTTAGAGCAGTCTGCAAACACAGAAGTCTTC. Translated, it gives CASSLEQSANTEVF. The CDR3 in full is CASSLEQSANTEVFF.

Points on this clone: The gene names here belong to mouse. Read coverage stops 1 residue before the CDR3 terminus; the germline J gene supplies the remainder. The chain couples TRBV23 to TRBJ1-1; the tabulated D call, TRBD1, remains unverified against the DNA. CDR3 length equals 14 residues. The germline CDR1 and CDR2 sequences are KGHTA and FQNQQP. The CDR3 here is CSSSPGTGGAEVFF. The part of the CDR3 DNA that was read is TGCTCCAGCAGTCCCGGGACAGGGGGCGCGGAAGTCTTC.

This clone was detected a few times. The genes and germline here are from mouse. The missing CDR3 end, 1 residue past where the read stops, is filled in from the germline J gene. The rearrangement uses TRBV5 and TRBJ2-5, with 9 positions matching TRBD2. The ends lost 4 bases at V and 5 bases at J; junction bases unmatched: 4. CDR1 and CDR2 (germline): LGHNA, YNLKQL (reference sequence). CDR3 size: 14 residues. The CDR3 loop reads CASSPGTGIDTQYF. The sequenced CDR3 bases are TGTGCCAGCAGCCCCGGGACTGGGATAGACACCCAGTAC.

Notes on this clone: The gene symbols are mouse symbols. The CDR3 goes on 1 residue after the read ends, and that part is filled in from the germline J gene. The chain uses TRBV4 and TRBJ2-3; 11 nucleotides match TRBD2. V shed 5 bases and J 0 bases; nucleotides not matched to a gene: 4. The CDR3 length is 16 residues. CDR1 and CDR2 from the germline V gene are LGHDT and YNNKQL (reference sequence). The covered CDR3 bases are TGTGCCAGCAGCCACTGGGGGGGCGCGAGTGCAGAAACGCTGTAT. Translated, it gives CASSHWGGASAETLY. The entire CDR3 reads CASSHWGGASAETLYF. The full variable domain, completed using reference TRBV4 and TRBJ2-3, is ETAVFQTPNYHVTQVGNEVSFNCKQTLGHDTMYWYKQDSKKLLKIMFSYNNKQLIVNETVPRRFSPQSSDKAHLNLRIKSVEPEDSAVYLCASSHWGGASAETLYFGSGTRLTVL.

This clone qualifies as medium-sized (0.01 to 0.1%). Genes and germline are mouse. The read ends 1 residue before the CDR3 terminus; that terminus is restored from the germline J gene. The chain couples TRBV26 to TRBJ2-7, with 7 bases lining up with TRBD1. After removal of 2 bases from V and 4 bases from J, the junction contained 5 bases not matched to a gene. The CDR3 spans 14 residues. Germline CDR1 KGHPV, CDR2 FQNQEV (reference sequence). The part of the CDR3 DNA that was read is TGTGCCAGCAGTCTGGCACCGGGACAGTATGAACAGTAC. Residues: CASSLAPGQYEQY. The CDR3 in full is CASSLAPGQYEQYF.

This clone was recorded a few times. The germline and genes are mouse ones. The CDR3 is cut off 1 residue early in the read; its end comes from the germline J gene. The chain carries TRBV23 and TRBJ2-4; the D segment call TRBD2 is taken from the table without a DNA check. Germline V CDR1 and CDR2: KGHTA, FQNQQP. The CDR3 runs to 13 residues. The CDR3 DNA, read in part, is TGCTCCAGCAGTAGGGACTGGGGAAACACCTTGTAC. It is translated as CSSSRDWGNTLY. The complete CDR3 protein is CSSSRDWGNTLYF.

This clone showed up just a few times. The genes are named according to mouse. The read is 1 residue too short to cover the CDR3 end, so that end is filled in from the germline J gene. The chain uses TRBV3 and TRBJ2-5, with 8 positions matching TRBD2. Looked up from germline, CDR1 is SNHLY and CDR2 is FYNGKV (reference sequence). After removal of 5 bases from V and 0 bases from J, the junction contained 4 bases not matched to a gene. The CDR3 runs 15 residues. Incomplete CDR3 DNA: TGTGCCAGCAGCAAGGACTGGGCAAACCAAGACACCCAGTAC. Translation gives CASSKDWANQDTQY. The whole CDR3 protein reads CASSKDWANQDTQYF.

About this clone: The genes are named according to mouse. The read comes to an end 1 residue before the CDR3 does, leaving the germline J gene to fill in the end. The V and J genes are TRBV5 and TRBJ2-3; D possibly corresponds to TRBD2 (5 bases). This CDR3 is built from 15 residues. Trimming pared 0 bases from V and 0 bases from J, leaving 7 bases between. The germline gives CDR1 LGHNA, CDR2 YNLKQL (reference sequence). The covered CDR3 bases are TGTGCCAGCAGCCAAGACTGGGCTAGTGCAGAAACGCTGTAT. It encodes CASSQDWASAETLY. The full-length CDR3 reads as CASSQDWASAETLYF.

This clone was seen only a few times. Gene names are the mouse ones. With the read ending 1 residue before the CDR3 end, the germline J gene is used to fill in that end. The chain links TRBV26 to TRBJ2-7, with 9 bases identical to TRBD1. The CDR3 sequence is 12 residues long. V was clipped by 4 bases and J by 7 bases; unmatched bases: 2. Looked up from germline, CDR1 is KGHPV and CDR2 is FQNQEV (reference sequence). The CDR3 loop is CASSRTGVEQYF. The covered CDR3 bases are TGTGCCAGCAGTCGGACAGGGGTCGAACAGTAC.

Only a few counts were recorded for this clone. Gene names and germline refer to mouse. Read coverage stops 1 residue before the CDR3 terminus; the germline J gene supplies the remainder. The chain recombines TRBV12-2 with TRBJ2-5; 9 bases fit TRBD2. J gave up 6 bases and V 2 bases, and 5 bases lay outside the gene matches. CDR1 is SGHLS and CDR2 is HYDKME in the germline V gene. The CDR3 consists of 14 residues. The part of the CDR3 DNA that was read is TGTGCCAGCTCTCCTCAGGGGACTGGGGACACCCAGTAC. Its protein is CASSPQGTGDTQY. The whole CDR3 sequence is CASSPQGTGDTQYF.

This clone has just a few counts. Mouse gene names apply. The read stops 1 residue short of the end of the CDR3; the missing end is completed from the germline J gene. The chain has TRBV3 and TRBJ2-3, with D unresolved. CDR1 is SNHLY, CDR2 FYNGKV, per germline (reference sequence). The CDR3 extends over 10 amino acids. Trimming removed 7 bases from V and 3 bases from J, with 2 bases in between. CDR3 in amino acids: CASNAETLYF. CDR3 DNA (partial): TGTGCCAGCAACGCAGAAACGCTGTAT.

A remark on this clone: The genes and germline here are from mouse. The CDR3 end lies 1 residue beyond the end of the read and is filled in from the germline J gene. The chain combines TRBV26 with TRBJ2-3; 7 nucleotides align to TRBD1. CDR1 is KGHPV, CDR2 FQNQEV, per germline (reference sequence). Trimming at V came to 5 bases and at J to 1 base, leaving 0 bases not matched to a gene. The CDR3 contains 13 residues. CDR3 sequence: CASSGQGAETLYF. Incomplete CDR3 DNA: TGTGCCAGCAGTGGACAGGGTGCAGAAACGCTGTAT.

This clone was recorded a few times. Gene and germline names: mouse. Read sequence stops 1 residue before the CDR3 end, and the germline J gene provides the missing end. The gene calls are TRBV5 and TRBJ2-7; D might be TRBD2 (5 bases). V dropped 0 bases and J dropped 2 bases, with 8 bases sitting between them. This CDR3 has 14 amino acids. The V gene's germline CDR1 is LGHNA and CDR2 YNLKQL (reference sequence). The DNA read from the CDR3 is TGTGCCAGCAGCCAAGATCCTGGGACCTATGAACAGTAC. Its translation is CASSQDPGTYEQY. The full CDR3 sequence reads CASSQDPGTYEQYF.